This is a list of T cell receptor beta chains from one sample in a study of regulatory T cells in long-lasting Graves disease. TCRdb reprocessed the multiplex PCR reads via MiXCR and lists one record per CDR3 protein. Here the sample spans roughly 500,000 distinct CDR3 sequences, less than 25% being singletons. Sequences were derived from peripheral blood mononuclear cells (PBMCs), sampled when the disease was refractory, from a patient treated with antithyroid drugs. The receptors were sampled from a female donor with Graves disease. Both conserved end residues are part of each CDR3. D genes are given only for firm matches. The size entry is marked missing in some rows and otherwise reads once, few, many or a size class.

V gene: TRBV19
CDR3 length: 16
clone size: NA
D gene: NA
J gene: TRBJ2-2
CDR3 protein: CASLRGGSLTTGELFF
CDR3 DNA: TGTGCCAGCCTCCGTGGGGGTAGCTTAACCACCGGGGAGCTGTTTTTT

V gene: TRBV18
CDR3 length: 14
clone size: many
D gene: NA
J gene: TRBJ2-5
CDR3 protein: CASSPVTGRETQYF
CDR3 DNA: TGTGCCAGCTCACCAGTGACAGGGAGGGAGACCCAGTACTTC

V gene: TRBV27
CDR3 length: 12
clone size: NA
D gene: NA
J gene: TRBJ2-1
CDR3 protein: CASSHGRDAPIF
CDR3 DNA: TGTGCCAGCAGTCACGGACGGGACGCGCCAATCTTC

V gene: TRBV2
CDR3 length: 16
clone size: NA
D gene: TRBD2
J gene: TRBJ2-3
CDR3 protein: CASSRSGRGFTDTQYF
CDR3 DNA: TGTGCCAGCAGCCGTAGCGGGAGAGGGTTCACAGATACGCAGTATTTT

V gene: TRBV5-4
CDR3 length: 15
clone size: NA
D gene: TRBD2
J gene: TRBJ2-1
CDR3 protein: CASSPGTSGSDEQFF
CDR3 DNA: TGTGCCAGCAGTCCCGGGACTAGCGGGAGCGATGAGCAGTTCTTC

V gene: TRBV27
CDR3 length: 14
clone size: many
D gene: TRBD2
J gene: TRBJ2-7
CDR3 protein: CASSLSGRWYEQYF
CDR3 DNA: TGTGCCAGCAGTCTTAGCGGGAGATGGTACGAGCAGTACTTC

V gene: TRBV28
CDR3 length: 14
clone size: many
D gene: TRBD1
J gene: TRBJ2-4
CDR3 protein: CASSSRTGDNIQYF
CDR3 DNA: TGTGCCAGCAGTTCGAGGACAGGGGACAACATTCAGTACTTC

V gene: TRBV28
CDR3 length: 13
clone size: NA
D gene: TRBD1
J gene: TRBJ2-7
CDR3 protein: CASRTGDSYEQYF
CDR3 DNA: TGTGCCAGCAGGACAGGGGACTCCTACGAGCAGTACTTC

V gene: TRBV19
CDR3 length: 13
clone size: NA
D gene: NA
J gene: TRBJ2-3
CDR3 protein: CASTETAADTQYF
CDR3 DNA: TGTGCCAGTACCGAGACAGCGGCAGATACGCAGTATTTT

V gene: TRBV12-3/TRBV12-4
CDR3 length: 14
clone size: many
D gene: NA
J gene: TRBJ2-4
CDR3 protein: CASSLAGSWNIQYF
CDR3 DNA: TGTGCCAGCAGTTTAGCTGGGTCTTGGAACATTCAGTACTTC